This passage covers 25 T cell receptor beta chains from one sample sequenced in a study of human T cells and chemical hapten exposure. TCRdb re-analysed the RACE reads in MiXCR, keeping a single row per CDR3 protein. The table includes some 36,000 distinct CDR3 sequences, around 9.5% detected once. Time point of the sample: patch test 3, about 24 weeks after DPC sensitization. Stated treatment: therapeutic diphenylcyclopropenone sensitization with weekly scalp DPC. The starting material, unfractionated whole blood, was used for total RNA extraction. The sample here was whole blood, taken in connection with sensitization to the hapten diphenylcyclopropenone (DPC). The receptors shown here come from a man aged 50 to 59 with alopecia areata. Some clones in this sample may be carry-over from other donors' samples.

The rearrangement joins TRBV7-2 to TRBJ1-4; weak D call: TRBD1 (5 bases). The ends were cut back, 5 bases at V and 8 bases at J, with 9 bases in the middle. CDR1 and CDR2 (germline): SGHTA, FQGNSA. The CDR3 runs 12 residues. CDR3 in DNA: TGTGCCAGCAGCCCGGAGGGGGAAAAACTGTTTTTT. It yields the protein CASSPEGEKLFF.

In this sample, this clonotype turned up many times. The chain has TRBV5-1 and TRBJ2-7; 15 bases line up with TRBD2. The CDR3 contains 16 residues. Losses at the gene ends were 5 bases for V and 4 bases for J; bases not matched to a gene: 7. CDR1 and CDR2 from the germline V gene are SGHRS and YFSETQ. The CDR3 region is CASRPGLAGGLYEQYF. In DNA form, the CDR3 reads TGCGCCAGCAGGCCCGGACTAGCGGGAGGGCTTTACGAGCAGTACTTC.

This clonotype was counted ten times or more. The rearrangement links TRBV29-1 to TRBJ2-1, with 8 bases fitting TRBD2. Trimming took 7 bases from V and 8 from J; bases not matched to a gene: 1. CDR1 is SQVTM and CDR2 is ANQGSEA in the germline V gene. This CDR3 is 10 amino acids long. This CDR3 is CSAGGDEQFF. The CDR3 bases are TGCAGCGCCGGGGGGGATGAGCAGTTCTTC.

This clonotype has a handful of counts. The chain carries TRBV5-1 and TRBJ2-1, with a tentative D call TRBD2 (6 bases). The CDR3 runs 14 residues. Germline loops: CDR1 SGHRS, CDR2 YFSETQ. V lost 0 bases to trimming and J lost 8 bases, with 12 bases between them. CDR3 in amino acids: CASSLEVGGDEQFF. CDR3 DNA: TGCGCCAGCAGCTTGGAGGTCGGAGGGGATGAGCAGTTCTTC.

This clonotype was detected many times. Here the CDR3 DNA reads TGTGCCAGCAGTTTGATCGCACAGGTGATGAATACGCAGTATTTT. Translation gives CASSLIAQVMNTQYF. The rearrangement joins TRBV12-3 or TRBV12-4 to TRBJ2-3; a weak D match, TRBD1 (5 bases). The ends were cut back, 3 bases at V and 7 bases at J, with 17 bases in the middle. This CDR3 is built from 15 residues.

This clonotype showed up just a few times. The gene calls are TRBV7-2 and TRBJ2-3, with 11 positions matching TRBD1. The ends lost 5 bases at V and 8 bases at J; junction bases unmatched: 9. CDR3 length: 15 residues. In germline, CDR1 is SGHTA, CDR2 FQGNSA. The CDR3 is CASSTGTGGRGTQYF. CDR3 DNA: TGTGCCAGCAGCACAGGGACAGGGGGTCGGGGTACGCAGTATTTT.

This clonotype was seen repeatedly, ten times or more. The V and J genes are TRBV5-4 and TRBJ1-1, with TRBD1 matching over 7 bases. J lost 6 bases, V lost 3 bases, and 11 bases had no gene match. The CDR3 contains 15 residues. CDR1 and CDR2 (germline): SGHNT, YYREEE (reference sequence). CDR3 in DNA: TGTGCCAGCAGCTCGAAACAGGGGTTTTGGTCTGAAGCTTTCTTT. Translating gives CASSSKQGFWSEAFF. The variable domain in full, with the rest retrieved from reference TRBV5-4 and TRBJ1-1, is ETGVTQSPTHLIKTRGQQVTLRCSSQSGHNTVSWYQQALGQGPQFIFQYYREEENGRGNFPPRFSGLQFPNYSSELNVNALELDDSALYLCASSSKQGFWSEAFFGQGTRLTVV.

This clonotype was counted a few times. V gene TRBV7-3 combines with J gene TRBJ2-2; 7 bases align to TRBD2. The V gene's germline CDR1 is SGHTA and CDR2 FQGTGA. V lost 6 bases and J lost 0; bases outside the gene matches: 7. There are 16 residues in the CDR3. The CDR3: CASRQSGAANTGELFF. CDR3 DNA: TGTGCCAGCAGACAGAGCGGGGCCGCGAACACCGGGGAGCTGTTTTTT. Complete variable domain (other parts from reference TRBV7-3 and TRBJ2-2): GAGVSQTPSNKVTEKGKYVELRCDPISGHTALYWYRQSLGQGPEFLIYFQGTGAADDSGLPNDRFFAVRPEGSVSTLKIQRTERGDSAVYLCASRQSGAANTGELFFGEGSRLTVL.

Only a few counts were recorded for this clonotype. The chain links TRBV25-1 to TRBJ1-2, with D possibly matching TRBD1 (6 bases). This CDR3 comprises 17 residues. CDR1 is MGHDK and CDR2 is SYGVNS in the germline V gene. Trimming removed 3 bases from V and 4 bases from J, with 21 bases in between. CDR3 region: CASSEGAGRRIPYGYTF. The CDR3 DNA sequence: TGTGCCAGCAGTGAGGGGGCGGGACGGCGGATACCCTATGGCTACACCTTC.

The rearrangement joins TRBV24-1 to TRBJ2-7; a possible D gene is TRBD1 (5 bases). Germline V gene sequence: CDR1 KGHDR, CDR2 SFDVKD. V lost 3 bases and J 7 bases, leaving 18 bases between the germline ends. The CDR3 runs 15 residues. The CDR3 loop reads CATSDVTHRQGEQYF. CDR3 nucleotide sequence: TGTGCCACCAGTGATGTGACCCATCGCCAGGGAGAGCAGTACTTC.

The sample holds a few counts of this clonotype. The chain is built from TRBV27 and TRBJ2-5, with D maybe TRBD2 (5 bases). With 6 bases removed from V and 3 bases from J, the gap between germline ends came to 14 bases. CDR1 and CDR2 (germline): MNHEY, SMNVEV (reference sequence). The CDR3 has 14 residues. This chain's CDR3 is CASRLRRGKETQYF. CDR3 nucleotides: TGTGCCAGCAGACTCAGACGGGGAAAAGAGACCCAGTACTTC.

This clonotype was picked up many times. This chain uses TRBV29-1 with TRBJ2-3, with 9 bases fitting TRBD2. Germline V gives CDR1 SQVTM, CDR2 ANQGSEA. Trimming removed 3 bases from V and 8 bases from J; junction bases left unmatched: 9. The CDR3 sequence is 14 residues long. CDR3 nucleotides: TGCAGCGTTGAGGTTAGCGGGAGTACGGGTACGCAGTATTTT. It yields the protein CSVEVSGSTGTQYF.

This clonotype was seen ten or more times. The chain combines TRBV28 with TRBJ2-1; 7 bases match TRBD2. CDR1 is MDHEN, CDR2 SYDVKM, per germline. The CDR3 has 15 residues. The ends lost 7 bases at V and 6 bases at J; junction bases unmatched: 12. CDR3 region: CASIPRLAVVNEQFF. CDR3 in DNA: TGTGCCAGCATCCCTCGTCTAGCGGTGGTCAATGAGCAGTTCTTC.

This clonotype was detected many times. The rearrangement links TRBV28 to TRBJ2-1; 14 bases map to TRBD2. Trimming took 10 bases from V and 6 from J; bases not matched to a gene: 2. Looked up from germline, CDR1 is MDHEN and CDR2 is SYDVKM. The CDR3 contains 13 residues. CDR3 coding DNA: TGTGCCACGGGACTAGCGGGAGCCAATGAGCAGTTCTTC. Residues: CATGLAGANEQFF. Supplemented by reference TRBV28 and TRBJ2-1, the full variable domain reads DVKVTQSSRYLVKRTGEKVFLECVQDMDHENMFWYRQDPGLGLRLIYFSYDVKMKEKGDIPEGYSVSREKKERFSLILESASTNQTSMYLCATGLAGANEQFFGPGTRLTVL.

This clonotype has more than one count but fewer than ten. The chain carries TRBV6-5 and TRBJ1-5, with D unresolved. Germline V gives CDR1 MNHEY, CDR2 SVGAGI. Trimming cost V 4 bases and J 3 bases, with 10 bases left between them. This CDR3 spans 14 amino acids. The CDR3: CASSFRRDNQPQHF. In DNA form, the CDR3 reads TGTGCCAGCAGTTTTAGACGGGACAATCAGCCCCAGCATTTT.

This clonotype showed up many times. The chain joins TRBV11-2 to TRBJ2-3; tentatively, D is TRBD2 (6 bases). The CDR3 covers 13 residues. Between the trimmed V and J ends, which lost 6 bases and 6 bases, there was a span of 13 bases. The germline gives CDR1 SGHAT, CDR2 FQNNGV. The CDR3 loop is CASSWTNPDTQYF. CDR3 bases: TGTGCCAGCAGTTGGACTAATCCGGATACGCAGTATTTT.

The sample holds many counts of this clonotype. J is TRBJ2-2 and V is TRBV30; D is unresolved. In germline, CDR1 is GTSNPN, CDR2 SVGIG (reference sequence). Trimming pared 3 bases from V and 4 bases from J, leaving 6 bases between. The CDR3 is made up of 12 amino acids. In DNA, the CDR3 is TGTGCCTGGAGGGCCTCCACCGGGGAGCTGTTTTTT. This gives the protein CAWRASTGELFF.

In its sample, this clonotype was seen many times. The chain uses TRBV19 and TRBJ2-5; D is possibly TRBD2 (6 bases). Trimming removed 10 bases at V and 2 bases at J, with 17 bases between. This CDR3 comprises 14 residues. Germline CDR1 reads LNHDA; CDR2 reads SQIVND (reference sequence). In DNA, the CDR3 is TGTGCCACCGCAGGGATGCGGGGTCAAGAGACCCAGTACTTC. Its translation is CATAGMRGQETQYF.

The rearrangement uses TRBV29-1 and TRBJ1-1; D gene uncertain. V lost 7 bases and J lost 0, with 9 bases in between. The CDR3 totals 12 residues. Germline assignment: CDR1 SQVTM and CDR2 ANQGSEA. CDR3 sequence reads: CSADLLNTEAFF. In DNA form, the CDR3 reads TGCAGCGCGGACCTACTGAACACTGAAGCTTTCTTT.

This clonotype was seen only a few times. The J gene is TRBJ1-1, the V gene TRBV29-1; the D gene is possibly TRBD1 (6 bases). Deletions cut 7 bases from V and 8 bases from J, with 11 bases between. Per the germline V gene, CDR1 is SQVTM and CDR2 is ANQGSEA. CDR3 size: 10 residues. The chain's CDR3 is CSAAGQEAFF. As DNA, the CDR3 is TGCAGCGCCGCCGGACAGGAAGCTTTCTTT.

This clonotype occurred a few times. The chain carries TRBV4-1 and TRBJ1-4; 8 bases align to TRBD1. Germline values: CDR1 MGHRA, CDR2 YSYEKL. The CDR3 spans 15 residues. V dropped 4 bases and J dropped 6; count of bases not matched to a gene: 7. For the CDR3, the DNA is TGCGCCAGCAGCCTTAGGACAGGGCGGGATGAAAAACTGTTTTTT. Encoded protein: CASSLRTGRDEKLFF.

This chain joins TRBV12-3 or TRBV12-4 and TRBJ2-2; TRBD2 agrees at 7 bases. This CDR3 is built from 13 residues. Trimming took 9 bases from V and 7 from J; bases not matched to a gene: 8. The CDR3 DNA sequence: TGTGCCAGTCGGCGGGAGCGGGTCGGGGAGCTGTTTTTT. Its translation: CASRRERVGELFF.

The rearrangement uses TRBV18 and TRBJ1-1, with TRBD1 identical over 7 bases. This CDR3 contains 14 residues. The V segment lost 3 bases and the J segment 11 bases; nucleotides outside the gene matches: 12. Germline V CDR1 and CDR2: KGHSH, LQKENI. CDR3 DNA sequence: TGTGCCAGCTCACCGCGAGACAGGGAGGGGCCGGCTTTCTTT. Protein: CASSPRDREGPAFF. Filled out from reference TRBV18 and TRBJ1-1, the complete variable domain reads NAGVMQNPRHLVRRRGQEARLRCSPMKGHSHVYWYRQLPEEGLKFMVYLQKENIIDESGMPKERFSAEFPKEGPSILRIQQVVRGDSAAYFCASSPRDREGPAFFGQGTRLTVV.

Of note for this clonotype: The junction and the germline gene differ at one end; a read error may be behind it. The rearrangement uses TRBV5-4 and TRBJ1-3, with unresolved D. This CDR3 has 14 residues. Germline CDR1 and CDR2: SGHNT and YYREEE (reference sequence). The CDR3: CASSLAGLGNTIFF. CDR3 DNA sequence: TGTGCCAGCAGCTTGGCCGGGTTAGGAAACACCATATTTTTT.

Many counts were recorded for this clonotype. J is TRBJ1-6 and V is TRBV6-1; D remains ambiguous. Germline values: CDR1 MNHNS, CDR2 SASEGT. The V gene lost 3 bases and the J gene lost 7 bases, with 7 bases spanning the gap. The CDR3 runs to 13 residues. This CDR3 is CASSDTPNSPLHF. In DNA form, the CDR3 reads TGTGCCAGCAGTGATACTCCAAATTCACCCCTCCACTTT.